A selection of T cell receptor beta chains follows, all from one sample in a study of T cells in localized non-small cell lung cancer. Here immunoSEQ multiplex PCR was the method, and the copy in TCRdb shows in-frame clones only, minus some. The table shows under 40,000 clones, with about nine tenths occurring only once. The sequencing used peripheral blood, collected before any cancer treatment. The receptors derive from an older male donor with stage III lung adenocarcinoma. The CDR3 runs from the conserved cysteine through the conserved F or W. Fields, in order: D gene, V gene, J gene, clone size, CDR3 DNA, CDR3 protein. The D gene is left open where the match is weak. Size is omitted from some rows. Given values are once, few, many or a class for expanded clones.

-	TRBV28	TRBJ2-5	-	TGTGCCAGCAGTTTTAAGGTGCCCCAGACCCAGTACTTC	CASSFKVPQTQYF
TRBD1	TRBV19	TRBJ1-5	-	TGTGCCAGTAGTACGACAGGGGTCCCCAATCAGCCCCAGCATTTT	CASSTTGVPNQPQHF
-	TRBV6-6	TRBJ2-2	once	TGTGCCAGCAGGGGGGGAGCCGGGGAGCTGTTTTTT	CASRGGAGELFF
TRBD1	TRBV28	TRBJ1-1	-	TGTGCCAGCAGTCCTTGGGGGACAGACAACAACGGGAGAGCTTTCTTT	CASSPWGTDNNGRAFF
-	TRBV9	TRBJ1-2	-	TGTGCCAGCAGCGTAGAGGCAGGGAGCTCTGGCTACACCTTC	CASSVEAGSSGYTF
-	TRBV6-1	TRBJ1-4	-	TGTGCCAGCAGTGAATTAGTATCAGGGAAACTGTTTTTT	CASSELVSGKLFF
-	TRBV7-2	TRBJ2-4	few	TGTGCCAGCAGCCACCCGGAGGTAAACATTCAGTACTTC	CASSHPEVNIQYF
TRBD1	TRBV2	TRBJ2-5	-	TGTGCCAGCAGTGCCGGACAGGGGGGGACCCAGTACTTC	CASSAGQGGTQYF
TRBD1	TRBV5-1	TRBJ1-1	-	TGCGCCAGCAGCGGAGGGACAGGGGGTTCGAACACTGAAGCTTTCTTT	CASSGGTGGSNTEAFF
-	TRBV12-5	TRBJ2-3	-	TGTGCTACAAGCAAGGATCGGACAGATACGCAGTATTTT	CATSKDRTDTQYF
-	TRBV23-1	TRBJ2-3	-	TGCGCCAGCAGTCATGGACCCGCTCGGTATTTT	CASSHGPARYF
TRBD1	TRBV7-3	TRBJ1-1	-	TGTGCCAGCAGCTCACCGGGACAGGGGGCCGCTTTCTTT	CASSSPGQGAAFF
-	TRBV2	TRBJ2-5	once	TGTGCCAGCAGTGGACAGTACCAAGAGACCCAGTACTTC	CASSGQYQETQYF
TRBD1	TRBV2	TRBJ2-2	-	TGTGCCAGCAGGGGGAGGACAGGGAGTCGCGGGGAGCTGTTTTTT	CASRGRTGSRGELFF
TRBD2	TRBV7-9	TRBJ2-1	-	TGTGCCAGCAGCTCCACGGCGGGGGGCAGATCCTACAATGAGCAGTTCTTC	CASSSTAGGRSYNEQFF
TRBD1	TRBV28	TRBJ1-1	-	TGTGCCAGCAAAACCTACAGGGGCACTGAAGCTTTCTTT	CASKTYRGTEAFF
-	TRBV10-3	TRBJ2-7	-	TGTGCCATCAGTGAGCGAACCCCCTACGAGCAGTACTTC	CAISERTPYEQYF
-	TRBV6-4	TRBJ2-5	-	TGTGCCAGCAGTGTAGGTGTAGGCGAGACCCAGTACTTC	CASSVGVGETQYF
-	TRBV4-2	TRBJ2-7	-	TGTGCCAGCAGCCAAGTCGGCTACGAGCAGTACTTC	CASSQVGYEQYF
TRBD1	TRBV9	TRBJ1-1	once	TGTGCCAGCAGCCCAACAGGGGCGCGGGGAACTGAAGCTTTCTTT	CASSPTGARGTEAFF
-	TRBV6-1	TRBJ1-3	-	TGTGCCAGCAGCCGACCTACTCTGGAAACCATATATTTT	CASSRPTLETIYF
-	TRBV15	TRBJ2-1	-	TGTGCCACCAGCACTTTGCTCAATGAGCAGTTCTTC	CATSTLLNEQFF
-	TRBV2	TRBJ1-4	-	TGTGCCAGCCGTCCTGAAGAAAAACTGTTTTTT	CASRPEEKLFF
-	TRBV21-1	TRBJ1-5	-	TGTGCCGTTCCATGGACAGTTGGGGATCAGCCCCAGCATTTT	CAVPWTVGDQPQHF
-	TRBV28	TRBJ1-1	once	TGTGCCAGCAGTTTACAGGGCAGGACTGAAGCTTTCTTT	CASSLQGRTEAFF
TRBD1	TRBV2	TRBJ1-1	-	TGTGCCAGCAGAACCACAGGGGACACTGAAGCTTTCTTT	CASRTTGDTEAFF
-	TRBV4-1	TRBJ2-5	-	TGCGCCAGCAGCCAATCCGGGACCAAAGAGACCCAGTACTTC	CASSQSGTKETQYF
-	TRBV9	TRBJ2-3	-	TGTGCCAGCAGCGAGACCTATTCAGGCGATACGCAGTATTTT	CASSETYSGDTQYF
-	TRBV5-1	TRBJ1-1	-	TGCGCCAGTTTCCTGGACCCGAACACTGAAGCTTTCTTT	CASFLDPNTEAFF
-	TRBV2	TRBJ1-4	-	TGTGCCAGCAGTGGAGGGGGGGTTGAAAAACTGTTTTTT	CASSGGGVEKLFF
TRBD1	TRBV19	TRBJ2-3	-	TGTGCCAGTAGCCACCGGGACAGGAACACAGATACGCAGTATTTT	CASSHRDRNTDTQYF
-	TRBV7-9	TRBJ1-2	-	TGTGCCAGCAGCTTAGAGCCGGTAGGCTACACCTTC	CASSLEPVGYTF
TRBD2	TRBV29-1	TRBJ2-3	-	TGCAGCGCTGGGACTAGCGGGAGCACAGATACGCAGTATTTT	CSAGTSGSTDTQYF
-	TRBV10-3	TRBJ2-7	-	TGTGCCATCATGTCACCGAGCTCCTACGAGCAGTACTTC	CAIMSPSSYEQYF
-	TRBV6-1	TRBJ1-1	-	TGTGCCAGCAAGACCAGAGGGCGACCTGAAGCTTTCTTT	CASKTRGRPEAFF
-	TRBV5-6	TRBJ2-3	-	TGTGCCAGCAGCCACACAGGGCGGTTACGTGAGGATACGCAGTATTTT	CASSHTGRLREDTQYF